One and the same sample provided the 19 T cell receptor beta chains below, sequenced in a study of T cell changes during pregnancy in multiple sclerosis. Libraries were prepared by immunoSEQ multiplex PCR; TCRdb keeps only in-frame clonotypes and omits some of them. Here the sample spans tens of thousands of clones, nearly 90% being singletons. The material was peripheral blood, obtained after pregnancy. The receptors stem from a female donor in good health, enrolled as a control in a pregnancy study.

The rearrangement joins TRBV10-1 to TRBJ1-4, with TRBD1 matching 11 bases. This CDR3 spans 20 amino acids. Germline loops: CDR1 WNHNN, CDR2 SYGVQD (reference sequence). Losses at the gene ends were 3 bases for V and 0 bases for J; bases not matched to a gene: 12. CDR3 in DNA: TGCGCCAGCAGTGACCAGCGACGGGACAGGGGGGTAGCAACTAATGAAAAACTGTTTTTT. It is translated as CASSDQRRDRGVATNEKLFF.

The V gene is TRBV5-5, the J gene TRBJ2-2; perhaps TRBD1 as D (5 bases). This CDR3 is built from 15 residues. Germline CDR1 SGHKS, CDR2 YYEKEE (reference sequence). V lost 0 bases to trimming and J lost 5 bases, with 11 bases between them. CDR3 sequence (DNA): TGTGCCAGCAGCTTGGGGCAGGGCTGGACCGGGGAGCTGTTTTTT. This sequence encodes CASSLGQGWTGELFF.

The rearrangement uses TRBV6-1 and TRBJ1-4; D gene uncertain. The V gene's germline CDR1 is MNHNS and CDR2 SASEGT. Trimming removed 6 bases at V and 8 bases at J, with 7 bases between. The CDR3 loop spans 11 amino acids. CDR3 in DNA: TGTGCCAGCAGGGCGGAGGAAAAACTGTTTTTT. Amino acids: CASRAEEKLFF.

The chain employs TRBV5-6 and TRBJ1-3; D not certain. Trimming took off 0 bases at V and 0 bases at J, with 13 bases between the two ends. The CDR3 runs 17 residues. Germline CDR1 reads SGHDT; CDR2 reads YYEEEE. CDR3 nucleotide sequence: TGTGCCAGCAGCTTGGGCTATTCAGGAATCTCTGGAAACACCATATATTTT. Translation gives CASSLGYSGISGNTIYF.

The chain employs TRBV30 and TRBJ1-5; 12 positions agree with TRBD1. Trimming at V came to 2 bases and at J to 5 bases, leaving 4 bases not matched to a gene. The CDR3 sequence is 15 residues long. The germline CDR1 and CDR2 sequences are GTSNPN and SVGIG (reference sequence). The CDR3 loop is CAWSSGTGGDQPQHF. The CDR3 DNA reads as TGTGCCTGGAGTTCCGGGACAGGGGGCGATCAGCCCCAGCATTTT.

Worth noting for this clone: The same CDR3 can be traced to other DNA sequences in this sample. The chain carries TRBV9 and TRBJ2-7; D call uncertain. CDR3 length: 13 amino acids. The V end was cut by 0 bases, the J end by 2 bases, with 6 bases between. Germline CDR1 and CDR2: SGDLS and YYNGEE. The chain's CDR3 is CASSVAPTYEQYF. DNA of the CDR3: TGTGCCAGCAGCGTAGCCCCCACCTACGAGCAGTACTTC. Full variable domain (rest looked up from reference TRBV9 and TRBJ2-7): DSGVTQTPKHLITATGQRVTLRCSPRSGDLSVYWYQQSLDQGLQFLIQYYNGEERAKGNILERFSAQQFPDLHSELNLSSLELGDSALYFCASSVAPTYEQYFGPGTRLTVT.

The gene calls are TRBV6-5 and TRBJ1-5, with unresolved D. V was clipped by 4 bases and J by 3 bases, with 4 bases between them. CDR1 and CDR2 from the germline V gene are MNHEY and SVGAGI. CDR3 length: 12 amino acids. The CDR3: CASSSVNQPQHF. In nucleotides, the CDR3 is TGTGCCAGCAGTTCGGTCAATCAGCCCCAGCATTTT.

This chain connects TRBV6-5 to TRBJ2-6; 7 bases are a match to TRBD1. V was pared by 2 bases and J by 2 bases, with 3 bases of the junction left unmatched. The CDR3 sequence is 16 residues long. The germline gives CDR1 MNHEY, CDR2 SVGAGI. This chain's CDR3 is CASSYDRVAGANVLTF. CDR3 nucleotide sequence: TGTGCCAGCAGTTACGACAGGGTGGCTGGGGCCAACGTCCTGACTTTC.

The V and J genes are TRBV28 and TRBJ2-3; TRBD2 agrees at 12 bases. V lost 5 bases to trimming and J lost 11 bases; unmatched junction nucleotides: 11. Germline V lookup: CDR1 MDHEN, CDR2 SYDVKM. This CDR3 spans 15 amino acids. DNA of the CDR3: TGTGCCAGCAGTCTACTAAGACTAGCGGGAGCCCAGCAGTATTTT. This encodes CASSLLRLAGAQQYF.

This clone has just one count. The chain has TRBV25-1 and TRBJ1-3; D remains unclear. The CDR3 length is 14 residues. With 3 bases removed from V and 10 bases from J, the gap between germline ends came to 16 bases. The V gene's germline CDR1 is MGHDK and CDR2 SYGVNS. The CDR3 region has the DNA TGTGCCAGCAGTGATAGCGGAGCTCTGGATACCATATATTTT. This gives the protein CASSDSGALDTIYF.

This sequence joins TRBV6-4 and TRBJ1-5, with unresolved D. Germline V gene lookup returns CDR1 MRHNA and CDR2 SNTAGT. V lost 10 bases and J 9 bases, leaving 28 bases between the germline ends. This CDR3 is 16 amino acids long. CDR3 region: CANSAMIFIAIRPQHF. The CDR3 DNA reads TGTGCCAATTCAGCCATGATCTTTATAGCAATCAGGCCCCAGCATTTT.

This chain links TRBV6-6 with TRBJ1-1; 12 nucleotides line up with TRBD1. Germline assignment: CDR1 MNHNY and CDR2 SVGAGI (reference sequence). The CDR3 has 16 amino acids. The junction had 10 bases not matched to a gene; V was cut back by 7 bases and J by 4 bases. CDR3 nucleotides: TGTGCCAGCACCCAGACGGGACAGGGGGCAGGCACTGAAGCTTTCTTT. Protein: CASTQTGQGAGTEAFF.

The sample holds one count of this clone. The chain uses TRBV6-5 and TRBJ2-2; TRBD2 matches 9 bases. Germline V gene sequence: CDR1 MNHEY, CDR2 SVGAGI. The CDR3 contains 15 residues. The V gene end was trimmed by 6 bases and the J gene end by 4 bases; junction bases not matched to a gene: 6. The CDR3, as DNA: TGTGCCAGCAGCTTAGCGGGAGACGGCACCGGGGAGCTGTTTTTT. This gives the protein CASSLAGDGTGELFF.

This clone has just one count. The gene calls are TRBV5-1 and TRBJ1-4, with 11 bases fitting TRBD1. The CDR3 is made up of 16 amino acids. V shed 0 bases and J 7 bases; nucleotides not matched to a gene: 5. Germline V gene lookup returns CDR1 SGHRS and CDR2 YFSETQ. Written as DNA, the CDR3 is TGCGCCAGCAGCTTGGGCGGACAGGGGGCCGGTGAAAAACTGTTTTTT. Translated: CASSLGGQGAGEKLFF.

The CDR3 here is CASSPIITGALSTDTQYF. The CDR3 DNA reads as TGTGCCAGCAGCCCTATTATAACCGGAGCGCTAAGCACAGATACGCAGTATTTT. The gene calls are TRBV14 and TRBJ2-3; the D is unclear. The CDR3 runs 18 residues. With 4 bases removed from V and 0 bases from J, the gap between germline ends came to 20 bases. The V gene's germline CDR1 is SGHDN and CDR2 FVKESK.

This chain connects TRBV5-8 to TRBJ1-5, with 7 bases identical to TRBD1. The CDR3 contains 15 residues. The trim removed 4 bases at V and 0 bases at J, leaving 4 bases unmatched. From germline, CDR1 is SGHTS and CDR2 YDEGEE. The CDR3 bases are TGTGCCAGCAGCCGGGGACAGCTTAGCAATCAGCCCCAGCATTTT. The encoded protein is CASSRGQLSNQPQHF.

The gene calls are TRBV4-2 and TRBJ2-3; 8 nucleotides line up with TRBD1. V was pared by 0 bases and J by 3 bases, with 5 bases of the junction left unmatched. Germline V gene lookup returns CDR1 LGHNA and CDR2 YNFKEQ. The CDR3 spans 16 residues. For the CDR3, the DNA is TGTGCCAGCAGCCAAGAGGGCCAGGGGGCGACAGATACGCAGTATTTT. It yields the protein CASSQEGQGATDTQYF.

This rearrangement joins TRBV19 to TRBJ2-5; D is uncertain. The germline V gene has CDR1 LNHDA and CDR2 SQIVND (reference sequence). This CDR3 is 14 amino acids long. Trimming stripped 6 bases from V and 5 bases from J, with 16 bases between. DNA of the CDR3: TGTGCCAGTAGCACCTCGGGTCCTCGGGAGACCCAGTACTTC. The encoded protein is CASSTSGPRETQYF.

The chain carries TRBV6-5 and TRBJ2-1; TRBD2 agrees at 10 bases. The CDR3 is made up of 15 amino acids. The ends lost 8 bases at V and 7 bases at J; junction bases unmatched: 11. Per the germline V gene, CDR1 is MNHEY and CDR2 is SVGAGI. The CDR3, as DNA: TGTGCCAGCTTTACCCTAGCGGGAGTTAGAAATGAGCAGTTCTTC. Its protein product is CASFTLAGVRNEQFF.